The TCR beta chain described here comes from a study of shared clonotypes between healthy human individuals (dated by TCRdb to about 2020). Background on the whole study: A couple of women and a few men aged 18 to 49 years were included in the cohort. For each donor, three plates each were used for CD4 naive and CD4 memory, two plates were used for CD8 naive, and one plate was used for CD8 memory. To estimate repertoire size and how much clonotypes are shared between individuals, the study performed deep sequencing of blood TCR repertoires from five healthy adults. To increase sequencing depth and limit assay-specific biases, different laboratories used diverse techniques to prepare libraries and sequence TCR repertoires. Each donor's leukapheresis produced roughly between roughly 0.85 and 10 billion PBMCs. The paper's findings and limits, for the study overall: Compared with non-shared clonotypes, the clonotypes found in all four sorted-subset donors had higher generation probabilities. Estimated clonotype richness was generally larger for naive than for memory subsets. Sampling was restricted to blood, and TCR repertoires in tissues likely differ from the TCR repertoires found in blood. Rarefaction of sorted-subset datasets indicated incomplete sequencing despite the large sequencing depth. Based on pairwise subsampling, the degree of clonotype sharing among donors was expected to be affected by sequencing depth. Across four donors, approximately 5% of naive CD4, approximately 3.6% of naive CD8, under 2.5% of memory CD4, and 0.4% of memory CD8 clonotypes were shared. The small number of donors limited the genetic and exposure-history diversity represented.

Notes on this clone: The antigen it recognizes is unknown. No qualities accompany the bases; no much larger clone lies one base away.

According to the germline V gene, CDR1 reads LGHNA and CDR2 reads YNFKEQ. The CDR3 has 15 amino acids, counting the end cysteine and phenylalanine. Here the CDR3 DNA is all that survives: 45 bases in frame from base 1. Trimming leaves V shorter by 1 base and J shorter by 0 bases, with the junction holding 1 base beyond the gene matches. CD8 naive samples consisted of CD45RO-negative cells that were positively selected for CCR7, yielding a CD45RA+CCR7+ population without TemRA cells. The donors were healthy, HIV-negative adults who had no recently reported acute infections or vaccinations. All donors were Caucasian adults living in Nashville, Tennessee, USA. Blood was collected by leukapheresis, and PBMCs were isolated by Ficoll-Histopaque density gradient centrifugation and then cryopreserved in liquid nitrogen vapor phase. Analytical flow cytometry was used to check the purity and quantity of each magnetically sorted T cell population. Each sorted fraction had its genomic DNA isolated and then quantified by UV absorbance on a Nanodrop 2000c.

Using the deep immunoSEQ assay, TCR CDR3 regions were amplified from genomic DNA by multiplex PCR. For each cell subset, the extracted genomic DNA was distributed evenly across all wells of several immunoSEQ 96-well plates, and each plate served as one replicate. For sorted subsets, around 200 ng genomic DNA, equal to about 30,000 T cell genomes, was loaded into each replicate PCR. Purified libraries were measured with a Qubit 3.0 fluorometer, size-checked on a Bioanalyzer 2100, and measured again with the KAPA Library Quantification kit. A separate single-read 150-cycle Illumina NextSeq 550 flow cell was used to sequence each immunoSEQ 96-well plate. The original pipeline was this. Because the immunoSEQ output included only junctional sequences and no quality scores, the filtering could not be the same as the filtering used for full-length reads. To assign V/J genes and CDR3, sequences were annotated using PyIR, a Python wrapper for IgBLAST v1.9, with IMGT germline references. Reads were removed for weak V/J assignments (E-value above 1e-6), missing CDR3, stop codons, out-of-frame junctions, or ambiguous translated residues. A V3J clonotype was defined by an identical inferred V gene, J gene, and CDR3 amino acid sequence. The percentage overlap between two repertoires was calculated by dividing the number of shared unique clonotypes by the size of the smaller repertoire. Richness of each repertoire was evaluated using RTK rarefaction, the Chao1 estimator, and Recon v2.1 estimates of unobserved clonotypes. For all TCRbeta clonotypes obtained by the gDNA method from a few donors, generation probabilities were computed with OLGA. Entries here come from immuneACCESS through TCRdb and include only in-frame sequences with V and J called. Some clones fail to appear in such tables; in the studies checked, an unresolved V gene covers under half of the shortfall, and the cause of the remainder is unknown. D and trimming were read from the DNA, whereas the V and J calls and clone size are those reported in that table. The sample yields about 2.1 million clones; around 93% were counted once. The ten largest make up around 1.7% of the sample.

Recombination joined TRBV4-2 with TRBJ2-3, and TRBD2 matches 7 of the central bases. The sequence derives from a man between 18 and 29 years old in good health. Some clones in this sample may be carry-over from other donors' samples. Sample: naive CD8+ T cells from PBMCs. Reading the label with the study, this specimen's cell subset or site is: CD45RA+CCR7+. The CDR3 is CASSQVSGSTDTQYF. The bases are TGTGCCAGCAGCCAAGTTAGCGGGAGCACAGATACGCAGTATTTT.